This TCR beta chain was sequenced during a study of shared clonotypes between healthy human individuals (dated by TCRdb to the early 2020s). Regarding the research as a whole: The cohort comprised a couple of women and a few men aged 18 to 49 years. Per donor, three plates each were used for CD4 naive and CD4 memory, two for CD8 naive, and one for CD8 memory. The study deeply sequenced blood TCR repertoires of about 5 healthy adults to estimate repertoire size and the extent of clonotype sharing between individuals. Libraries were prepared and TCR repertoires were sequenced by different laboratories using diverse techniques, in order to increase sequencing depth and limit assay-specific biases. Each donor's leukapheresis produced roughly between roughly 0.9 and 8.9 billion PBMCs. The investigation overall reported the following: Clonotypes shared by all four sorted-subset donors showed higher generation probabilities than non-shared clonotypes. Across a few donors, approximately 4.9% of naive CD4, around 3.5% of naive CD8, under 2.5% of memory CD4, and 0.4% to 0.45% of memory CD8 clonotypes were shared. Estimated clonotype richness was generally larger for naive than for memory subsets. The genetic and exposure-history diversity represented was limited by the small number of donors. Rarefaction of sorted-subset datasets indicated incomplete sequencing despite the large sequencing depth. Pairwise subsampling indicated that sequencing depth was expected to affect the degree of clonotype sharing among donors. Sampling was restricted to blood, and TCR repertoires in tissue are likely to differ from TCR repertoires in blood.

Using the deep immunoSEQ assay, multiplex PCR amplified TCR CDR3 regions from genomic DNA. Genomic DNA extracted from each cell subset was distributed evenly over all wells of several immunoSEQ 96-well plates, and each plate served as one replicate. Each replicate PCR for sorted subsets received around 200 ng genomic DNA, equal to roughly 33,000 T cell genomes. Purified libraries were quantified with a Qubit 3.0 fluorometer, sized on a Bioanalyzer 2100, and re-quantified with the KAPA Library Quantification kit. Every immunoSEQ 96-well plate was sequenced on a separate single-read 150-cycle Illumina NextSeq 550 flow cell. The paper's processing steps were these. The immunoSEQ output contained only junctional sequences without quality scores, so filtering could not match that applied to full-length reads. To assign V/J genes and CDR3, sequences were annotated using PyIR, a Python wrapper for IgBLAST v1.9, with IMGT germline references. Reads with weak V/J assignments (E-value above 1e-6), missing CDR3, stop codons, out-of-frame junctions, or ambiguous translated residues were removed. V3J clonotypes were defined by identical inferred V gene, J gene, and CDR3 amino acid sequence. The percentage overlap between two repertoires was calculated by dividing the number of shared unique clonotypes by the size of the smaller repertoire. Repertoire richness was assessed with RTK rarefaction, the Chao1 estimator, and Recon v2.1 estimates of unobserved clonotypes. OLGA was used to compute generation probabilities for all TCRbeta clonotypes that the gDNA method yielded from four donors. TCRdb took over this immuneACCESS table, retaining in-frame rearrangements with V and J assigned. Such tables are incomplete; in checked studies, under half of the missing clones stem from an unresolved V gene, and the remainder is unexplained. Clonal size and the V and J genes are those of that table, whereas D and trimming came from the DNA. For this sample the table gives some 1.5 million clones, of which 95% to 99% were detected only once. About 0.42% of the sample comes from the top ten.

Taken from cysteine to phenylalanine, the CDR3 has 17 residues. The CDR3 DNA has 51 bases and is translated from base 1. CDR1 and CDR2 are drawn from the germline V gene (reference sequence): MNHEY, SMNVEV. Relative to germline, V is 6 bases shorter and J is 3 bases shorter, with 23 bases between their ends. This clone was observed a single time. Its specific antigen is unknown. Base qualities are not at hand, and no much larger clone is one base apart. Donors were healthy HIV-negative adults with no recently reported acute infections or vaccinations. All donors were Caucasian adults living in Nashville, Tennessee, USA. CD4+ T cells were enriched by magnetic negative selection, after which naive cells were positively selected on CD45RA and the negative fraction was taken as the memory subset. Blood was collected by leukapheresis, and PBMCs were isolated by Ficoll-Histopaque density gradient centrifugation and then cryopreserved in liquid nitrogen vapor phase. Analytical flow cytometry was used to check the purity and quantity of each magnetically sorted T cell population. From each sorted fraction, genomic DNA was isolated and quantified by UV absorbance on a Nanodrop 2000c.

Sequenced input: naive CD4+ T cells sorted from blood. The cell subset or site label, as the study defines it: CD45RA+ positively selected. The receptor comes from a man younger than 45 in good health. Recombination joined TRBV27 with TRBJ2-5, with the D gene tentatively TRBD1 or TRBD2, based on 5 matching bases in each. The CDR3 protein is CASRRDPRAGTEETQYF. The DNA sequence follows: TGTGCCAGCAGAAGGGACCCAAGGGCAGGGACCGAAGAGACCCAGTACTTC.